This entry describes one TCR beta chain. Its antigen is not known. These data come from a study of beta chain features in type 1 diabetes. Study-wide findings and caveats: All four CD4+ subsets from Type 1 diabetes patients carried moderately but significantly shorter TCRB CDR3s. Patients and controls would share equally any PCR tilt toward shorter templates.

The whole isolated RNA underwent reverse transcription, so sequencing captured expressed TCRB transcripts. The protocol was immunoSEQ multiplex PCR, while the TCRdb copy is restricted to in-frame clones and leaves out a portion. The sample has more than 12,000 clones, around three fifths seen once. Sequences were obtained from stem cell memory CD4+ T cells from blood. The sequence was collected from a woman aged 18-35 years with type 1 diabetes.

CDR3 residues: CASSSQGKSEQYF. The CDR3 nucleotides read TGTGCCAGCAGCTCCCAGGGAAAGTCCGAGCAGTACTTC. V and J are TRBV7-2 and TRBJ2-7; a weak D match, TRBD1 (5 bases). The V and J ends lost 4 bases and 6 bases respectively, with 13 bases between them. CDR3 length equals 13 residues. The germline CDR1 and CDR2 sequences are SGHTA and FQGNSA.